These 10 T cell receptor beta chains were all obtained from the same sample, sequenced in a study of OX40 agonist ivuxolimab in advanced cancers. The repertoire was sequenced with immunoSEQ multiplex PCR; TCRdb's copy has only in-frame clones and lacks some. The sample shows roughly 80,000 clones, 65% to 90% of them seen only once. Sequencing was performed on CD4+ or CD8+ T cells sorted from blood, taken in a trial of the OX40 agonist ivuxolimab. The receptors originated from an adult with an advanced solid tumor such as melanoma, head and neck, liver or kidney cancer.

This chain links TRBV19 with TRBJ1-5; D is unresolved. The length of the CDR3 is 14 residues. The germline V gene encodes CDR1 LNHDA and CDR2 SQIVND (reference sequence). V lost 11 bases, J lost 1 base, and 15 bases lay in between. CDR3 amino acids: CAAQGTGSNQPQHF. The CDR3 bases are TGTGCCGCTCAAGGTACGGGAAGCAATCAGCCCCAGCATTTT.

The chain links TRBV7-2 to TRBJ2-7; 11 nucleotides match TRBD2. Germline CDR1 is SGHTA and CDR2 is FQGNSA. The CDR3 sequence is 15 residues long. Trimming took 5 bases from V and 1 from J; bases not matched to a gene: 4. CDR3 sequence: CASSRTSGSSYEQYF. CDR3 DNA: TGTGCCAGCAGCCGTACTAGCGGGAGTTCCTACGAGCAGTACTTC.

The chain combines TRBV4-2 with TRBJ2-1, with D hard to call. The CDR3 length is 14 residues. Per germline, CDR1 LGHNA and CDR2 YNFKEQ. Trimming stripped 4 bases from V and 9 bases from J, with 16 bases between. CDR3 region: CASSPRASVVEQFF. Written as DNA, the CDR3 is TGTGCCAGCAGCCCCCGGGCTTCCGTCGTTGAGCAGTTCTTC.

This clone was seen just once. The chain carries TRBV5-1 and TRBJ2-7; 7 nucleotides line up with TRBD1. The CDR3 consists of 14 residues. Germline V lookup: CDR1 SGHRS, CDR2 YFSETQ. The ends lost 3 bases at V and 3 bases at J; junction bases unmatched: 6. CDR3: CASSSDGTVYEQYF. In nucleotides, the CDR3 is TGCGCCAGCAGCTCGGATGGGACAGTCTACGAGCAGTACTTC.

The J gene is TRBJ1-2, the V gene TRBV6-5; 9 bases line up with TRBD1. Germline CDR1 MNHEY, CDR2 SVGAGI. CDR3 length: 15 residues. V trimming: 6 bases; J trimming: 3 bases; junction bases outside the gene matches: 8. The CDR3 spells CASSPNRGRYYGYTF. CDR3 nucleotide sequence: TGTGCCAGCAGCCCGAACAGGGGGCGTTACTATGGCTACACCTTC.

V is TRBV5-1 and J is TRBJ2-3; 10 nucleotides line up with TRBD2. Germline assignment: CDR1 SGHRS and CDR2 YFSETQ. Unmatched junction bases numbered 11, after V lost 4 bases and J lost 3 bases. The CDR3 loop spans 17 amino acids. CDR3 amino acids: CASSTAEVAGGTDTQYF. CDR3 nucleotide sequence: TGCGCCAGCAGCACCGCGGAAGTAGCGGGGGGAACAGATACGCAGTATTTT.

The chain combines TRBV7-2 with TRBJ1-2; perhaps TRBD1 as D (5 bases). The V gene lost 0 bases and the J gene lost 4 bases, with 15 bases spanning the gap. In germline, CDR1 is SGHTA, CDR2 FQGNSA. The CDR3 length is 16 residues. For the CDR3, the DNA is TGTGCCAGCAGCTTAGCGGGAATAGGGGAAGGCTATGGCTACACCTTC. Translation gives CASSLAGIGEGYGYTF.

The J gene is TRBJ1-2, the V gene TRBV9; D is perhaps TRBD1 (6 bases). CDR3 length: 13 residues. The ends were cut back, 5 bases at V and 3 bases at J, with 11 bases in the middle. The germline V gene has CDR1 SGDLS and CDR2 YYNGEE. The CDR3, as DNA: TGTGCCAGCAGTCTAGGGGGTTACTATGGCTACACCTTC. Residues: CASSLGGYYGYTF.

The rearrangement links TRBV6-5 to TRBJ2-3; TRBD1 aligns across 8 bases. Looked up from germline, CDR1 is MNHEY and CDR2 is SVGAGI. V trimming: 2 bases; J trimming: 5 bases; junction bases outside the gene matches: 6. This CDR3 region has 15 residues. CDR3 in DNA: TGTGCCAGCAGTTACCCAGGGGGCTGGGGAGATACGCAGTATTTT. It codes for CASSYPGGWGDTQYF.

The chain joins TRBV4-2 to TRBJ1-4, with a tentative D call TRBD1 (6 bases). The V gene lost 7 bases and the J gene lost 8 bases, with 20 bases spanning the gap. The germline V gene encodes CDR1 LGHNA and CDR2 YNFKEQ. This CDR3 comprises 15 residues. CDR3 amino acids: CASNTRGGSGEKLFF. CDR3 in DNA: TGTGCCAGCAATACAAGAGGGGGGTCTGGGGAAAAACTGTTTTTT.